The table lists the clone carrying this TCR beta chain with a few counts. Its specificity is unknown. This entry belongs to a study of T cell responses to AZD1222 COVID-19 vaccine. Findings of the study overall: Seropositivity was recorded at baseline in only a handful of AZD1222 recipients. Donors in the cohort were predominantly white British and more often female, and clonal diversity was possibly underestimated. None of the repertoires were sampled until the peak T cell response had passed.

TCRdb's copy holds only in-frame clones and misses some; the assay was immunoSEQ multiplex PCR. This table holds about 83,000 clones, more than 75% found once. Germline V gene sequence: CDR1 SEHNR, CDR2 FQNEAQ (reference sequence). Trimming pared 1 base from V and 6 bases from J, leaving 9 bases between. The CDR3 is 13 amino acids. The sequencing here drew on peripheral blood, taken on day 0 of MenACWY control vaccination. This sequence was found in an adult in good health. This chain joins TRBV7-9 and TRBJ1-1; tentative D call: TRBD1 (6 bases). Here the CDR3 DNA reads TGTGCCAGCAGCTTAGAGGGGGAGTCTGAAGCTTTCTTT. Translating it yields CASSLEGESEAFF.